These 5 T cell receptor beta chains were all obtained from the same sample, sequenced in a study of T-cell reconstitution after alpha-beta-depleted transplantation in children. Using unique molecular identifiers, the investigators prepared the TCRbeta library. MiXCR, applied by TCRdb to the PCR reads, yields one record per CDR3 protein. Here the sample spans 490,000 or so distinct CDR3 sequences, around an eighth being singletons. Here the sequenced sample was PBMCs from the stem cell graft donor, taken from the stem cell graft. The receptors were sampled from a human donor who donated a stem cell graft to a child with combined immunodeficiency.

This sequence joins TRBV6-1 and TRBJ1-1; weak D call: TRBD1 (6 bases). Germline V gives CDR1 MNHNS, CDR2 SASEGT. The CDR3 extends over 14 amino acids. V lost 8 bases to trimming and J lost 4 bases, with 17 bases between them. The CDR3 protein is CASSSPGGLTEAFF. The CDR3 bases are TGTGCCAGCTCCTCCCCCGGGGGGCTCACTGAAGCTTTCTTT.

The chain has TRBV29-1 and TRBJ2-3; TRBD1 matches at 9 bases. The J segment lost 0 bases and the V segment lost 1 base, leaving 2 bases of the junction unmatched. The CDR3 sequence is 15 residues long. From germline, CDR1 is SQVTM and CDR2 ANQGSEA. The CDR3 loop reads CSVEGGQGSTDTQYF. The CDR3 region has the DNA TGCAGCGTTGAAGGGGGACAGGGAAGCACAGATACGCAGTATTTT.

This clonotype was picked up many times. The chain combines TRBV7-9 with TRBJ1-3, with D possibly being TRBD1 (5 bases). Trimming stripped 4 bases from V and 9 bases from J, with 16 bases between. The CDR3 is made up of 14 amino acids. In germline, CDR1 is SEHNR, CDR2 FQNEAQ (reference sequence). This chain's CDR3 is CASSSNTGESTIYF. The CDR3 DNA reads TGTGCCAGCAGCTCAAACACAGGAGAAAGCACCATATATTTT.

This clonotype has just a few counts. V gene TRBV4-2 combines with J gene TRBJ2-7; 12 nucleotides match TRBD1. Germline V gene data show CDR1 as LGHNA and CDR2 as YNFKEQ. Germline trimming cut 1 base from V and 3 bases from J; bases unmatched to any gene: 10. CDR3 length: 18 amino acids. The CDR3 DNA reads TGTGCCAGCAGCCAAGCCGCCGGGACAGGGGGCTTCGGCTACGAGCAGTACTTC. Protein: CASSQAAGTGGFGYEQYF.

The chain has TRBV5-8 and TRBJ2-3; 11 positions match TRBD2. Looked up from germline, CDR1 is SGHTS and CDR2 is YDEGEE. The junction had 7 bases not matched to a gene; V was cut back by 0 bases and J by 1 base. The CDR3 sequence is 18 residues long. CDR3 coding DNA: TGTGCCAGCAGCTTGGGGCTAGCGGGGGGCCCTCGCACAGATACGCAGTATTTT. It codes for CASSLGLAGGPRTDTQYF.